The 28 T cell receptor beta chains below all came from one sample that was sequenced in a study of tumor-infiltrating lymphocytes in primary liver carcinoma (dated by TCRdb to 2016 to 2017). Total RNA and DNA were co-extracted without cell sorting from approximately 20-30 mg of bulk tissue using the AllPrep DNA/RNA mini kit. Sequencing was performed on an Illumina HiSeq 2500. Starting from roughly 540 ng total RNA, TCRbeta-specific cDNA was produced by reverse transcription with a constant-region primer and ProtoScript II reverse transcriptase. TCRbeta libraries were built with three nested multiplex PCR rounds, a slightly modified ARM-PCR procedure. Multiplex TRBV1-TRBV30 forward primers and a Cbeta reverse primer were used in the first two PCR rounds, each of which was run for around 10 cycles. Using fastp trimming at Q25 and MiXCR clonotype assembly, TCRdb reanalyzed the public sequencing data and kept in-frame beta chains. For every CDR3 protein sequence, its rows merge into one entry that carries the most common genes and DNA. The sample table holds 110,000 or so distinct CDR3 sequences, of which about four fifths were seen once. The ten largest clonotypes hold more than 15% of the sample.

What was sequenced was liver tumor tissue from sampling region 3. Explained via the paper, the cell subset or site label denotes: tumor region T3, left-lateral pole. These receptors came from a man aged 35-49 years with primary liver carcinoma and hepatitis B virus infection.

With regard to this clonotype: The junction does not match germline at one end; this may be a read error. The chain joins TRBV29-1 to TRBJ2-1; weak D call: TRBD2 (6 bases). Germline V gene lookup returns CDR1 SQVTM and CDR2 ANQGSEA. This CDR3 is 13 amino acids long. The CDR3 region is CSVELLAYNKQFF. The CDR3 DNA sequence: TGCAGCGTTGAACTACTAGCCTACAATAAGCAGTTCTTC.

As concerns this clonotype: The germline gene is not matched at one end of the junction; a read error may be the cause. The chain carries TRBV7-8 and TRBJ2-7; D not resolved. Germline CDR1 reads SGHVS; CDR2 reads FQNEAQ. There are 16 residues in the CDR3. DNA for the CDR3: TGTGTCAGCAACTTAGCATCCCTCCAAGGGAAGGGCGAGCAGTACTTC. It yields the protein CVSNLASLQGKGEQYF.

This chain uses TRBV6-5 with TRBJ2-1; 7 bases agree with TRBD2. The CDR3 has 15 amino acids. V lost 9 bases and J lost 8; bases outside the gene matches: 16. Germline V lookup: CDR1 MNHEY, CDR2 SVGAGI. The CDR3 sequence is CARTYSEGGPDEQFF. The DNA for the CDR3 is TGTGCCAGGACTTACTCTGAGGGAGGGCCTGATGAGCAGTTCTTC.

With respect to this clonotype: A junction boundary mismatches the germline segment, possibly from a read error. The rearrangement joins TRBV11-2 to TRBJ2-6; D is possibly TRBD2 (5 bases). Germline V gives CDR1 SGHAT, CDR2 FQNNGV. This CDR3 has 15 residues. The CDR3 DNA is TGTGACACCCAGCGGCCGCGTTCTGAGGCCAACGTCCCGACTTTC. Translated: CDTQRPRSEANVPTF.

The sample holds a few counts of this clonotype. At one boundary the junction diverges from the germline segment, which might be a read error. This sequence joins TRBV4-1 and TRBJ2-1; D not resolved. From germline, CDR1 is MGHRA and CDR2 YSYEKL. This CDR3 is built from 15 residues. In nucleotides, the CDR3 is TGTGCCAGCAGCCAGGCTGTTCTAGGTGGCAATGAGCAGTTCTTC. Its translation is CASSQAVLGGNEQFF.

About this clonotype itself: The junction departs from the called germline gene at one end, perhaps through a read error. The chain uses TRBV29-1 and TRBJ2-1; 9 bases align to TRBD1. CDR3 length: 16 amino acids. In germline, CDR1 is SQVTM, CDR2 ANQGSEA. DNA of the CDR3: TGCAGCGACCTCCCGGGACAGGGAAGTTCCTACAATAAGCAGTTCTTC. The encoded protein is CSDLPGQGSSYNKQFF.

This clonotype was seen a handful of times. This could be a read error, since a much larger clone is one nucleotide away. This rearrangement joins TRBV9 to TRBJ1-2; no firm D call. The CDR3 totals 14 residues. The germline CDR1 and CDR2 sequences are SGDLS and YYNGEE. CDR3 loop: CDSSLGPVNYGYTF. The CDR3 nucleotides read TGTGACAGCAGCCTCGGGCCGGTTAACTATGGCTACACCTTC.

Concerning this clonotype: This may come from a read error, since a much larger clone is one base off. CDR3 residues: CVSSFELNEQFF. The CDR3 coding sequence is TGTGTCAGCAGTTTTGAGCTGAATGAGCAGTTCTTC. The rearrangement uses TRBV28 and TRBJ2-1; D remains unclear. This CDR3 has 12 amino acids. Germline V gives CDR1 MDHEN, CDR2 SYDVKM.

As regards this clonotype: Sequence at one end of the junction differs from germline and may be a read error. In DNA form, the CDR3 reads TGCAGAGGTGGACATAACACTGAAGCTTCCTTT. It translates to CRGGHNTEASF. The chain links TRBV29-1 to TRBJ1-1; D might be TRBD1 (5 bases). This CDR3 has 11 amino acids. The V gene's germline CDR1 is SQVTM and CDR2 ANQGSEA.

Concerning this clonotype: A read error may be the cause here, since a much bigger clone is one base away. This sequence joins TRBV28 and TRBJ2-7; 7 positions match TRBD1. In germline, CDR1 is MDHEN, CDR2 SYDVKM. CDR3 length equals 13 residues. DNA for the CDR3: TGTGCCAACAGTTCAACACAGGGGTGGGAGCAGTACTTC. It is translated as CANSSTQGWEQYF.

In regard to this clonotype: As the CDR3 is not closed by the conserved phenylalanine or tryptophan, this likely results from a read error. The rearrangement joins TRBV12-3 or TRBV12-4 to TRBJ1-1, with D uncertain. Between the trimmed V and J ends, which lost 7 bases and 7 bases, there was a span of 16 bases. CDR3 size: 13 residues. The CDR3 DNA follows: TGTGCCAGCAAAGGGCCCCTAGGCAGTGAAGCTTTCATT. It yields the protein CASKGPLGSEAFI.

The gene calls are TRBV11-1 and TRBJ1-2; no clear D. V shed 5 bases and J shed 4 bases, with 17 bases lying between them. Germline assignment: CDR1 SGHAT and CDR2 FQDESV (reference sequence). This CDR3 is built from 15 residues. CDR3 in amino acids: CASSPVHGQSYGYTF. The DNA of the CDR3 is TGTGCCAGCAGCCCAGTACATGGTCAGAGCTATGGCTACACCTTC.

This clonotype was counted at least ten times. The chain couples TRBV28 to TRBJ2-7, with 12 bases lining up with TRBD2. This CDR3 region has 15 residues. Germline values: CDR1 MDHEN, CDR2 SYDVKM. Trimming took 6 bases from V and 0 from J; bases not matched to a gene: 3. The CDR3 sequence: CASRKLAGGSYEQYF. In DNA, the CDR3 is TGTGCCAGCAGGAAACTAGCGGGAGGCTCCTACGAGCAGTACTTC.

Points on this clonotype: A read error may produce the germline difference seen at one junction end. V and J are TRBV4-3 and TRBJ2-2; 7 bases align to TRBD2. Germline CDR1 and CDR2: LGHNA and YSLEER. The CDR3 is made up of 16 amino acids. The CDR3 loop is CANSQGPAGETRELFF. Written as DNA, the CDR3 is TGCGCCAACAGCCAAGGTCCCGCGGGAGAGACCAGGGAGCTGTTTTTT.

A word on this clonotype: One junction end disagrees with the germline gene, perhaps due to a read error. The gene calls are TRBV5-6 and TRBJ2-2; 11 bases are a match to TRBD2. The CDR3 covers 15 residues. Per the germline V gene, CDR1 is SGHDT and CDR2 is YYEEEE. The CDR3, as DNA: TGTGTCAGCAGCCGGACTAGCGGGTGGACCGGGGAGCTGTTTTTT. It yields the protein CVSSRTSGWTGELFF.

This clonotype came up once. A junction boundary mismatches the germline segment, possibly from a read error. V usage is TRBV4-1 and J usage is TRBJ2-3; maybe TRBD2 (6 bases). CDR1 MGHRA and CDR2 YSYEKL come from the germline V gene. The CDR3 length is 15 residues. CDR3 bases: TGCACCAGCAGCGAGACTAGGGGTACGCCAAATACGCAGTATTTT. This sequence encodes CTSSETRGTPNTQYF.

As concerns this clonotype: The conserved phenylalanine or tryptophan is not found at the CDR3 terminus, so this likely reflects a read error. This rearrangement joins TRBV5-6 to TRBJ2-2, with TRBD2 matching 8 bases. Germline V gives CDR1 SGHDT, CDR2 YYEEEE. The V segment lost 5 bases and the J segment 0 bases; nucleotides outside the gene matches: 12. This CDR3 is built from 18 residues. CDR3 sequence reads: CASRKRTSRIANTGELFI. The DNA for the CDR3 is TGTGCCAGCAGAAAAAGGACTAGCCGGATAGCGAACACCGGGGAGCTGTTTATT.

J is TRBJ1-1 and V is TRBV5-4; D perhaps matches TRBD1 (5 bases). Germline values: CDR1 SGHNT, CDR2 YYREEE (reference sequence). The CDR3 loop spans 15 amino acids. The CDR3 region is CGSSLGRPGDALAFF. In nucleotides, the CDR3 is TGTGGCAGTAGTTTAGGTCGCCCCGGGGACGCTTTAGCTTTCTTT.

The chain employs TRBV6-1 and TRBJ2-7; D unclear. CDR3 length equals 15 residues. Germline V gene sequence: CDR1 MNHNS, CDR2 SASEGT. V dropped 9 bases and J dropped 3 bases, with 21 bases sitting between them. The DNA of the CDR3 is TGTGCCAGTAACTGGAAAGCAGGAGAGGTCTACGAGCAGTACTTC. It translates to CASNWKAGEVYEQYF.

This chain connects TRBV5-6 to TRBJ2-7; D is undetermined. V was cut by 0 bases and J by 1 base, with 8 bases left in between. Germline CDR1 is SGHDT and CDR2 is YYEEEE. The CDR3 totals 14 residues. The CDR3: CASSLGACSYEQYF. The DNA for the CDR3 is TGTGCCAGCAGCTTGGGGGCATGTTCCTACGAGCAGTACTTC. Looking up the rest from reference TRBV5-6 and TRBJ2-7 gives the full variable domain: DAGVTQSPTHLIKTRGQQVTLRCSPKSGHDTVSWYQQALGQGPQFIFQYYEEEERQRGNFPDRFSGHQFPNYSSELNVNALLLGDSALYLCASSLGACSYEQYFGPGTRLTVT.

This clonotype was seen repeatedly, ten times or more. The chain uses TRBV5-1 and TRBJ2-3; 12 bases are a match to TRBD2. This CDR3 contains 18 residues. Unmatched junction bases numbered 6, after V lost 0 bases and J lost 1 base. Germline-derived CDR1 and CDR2 are SGHRS and YFSETQ. Here the CDR3 DNA reads TGCGCCAGCAGCTTGGCCCCACGGACTAGCGGGGGCACAGATACGCAGTATTTT. Translating it yields CASSLAPRTSGGTDTQYF.

Comments on this clonotype: One junction end disagrees with the germline gene, perhaps due to a read error. The chain couples TRBV5-4 to TRBJ2-2; D is possibly TRBD2 (5 bases). Germline V CDR1 and CDR2: SGHNT, YYREEE (reference sequence). The CDR3 covers 14 residues. CDR3 bases: TGTGTCAGCGGCGTGCTAGCTGGCGGCGGGGAGCTGTTTTTT. It translates to CVSGVLAGGGELFF. Filled out from reference TRBV5-4 and TRBJ2-2, the complete variable domain reads ETGVTQSPTHLIKTRGQQVTLRCSSQSGHNTVSWYQQALGQGPQFIFQYYREEENGRGNFPPRFSGLQFPNYSSELNVNALELDDSALYLCVSGVLAGGGELFFGEGSRLTVL.

On this clonotype: This likely comes from a read error, as the CDR3 has no conserved phenylalanine or tryptophan at its end. The rearrangement joins TRBV28 to TRBJ2-3; maybe TRBD2 (7 bases). CDR1 and CDR2 from the germline V gene are MDHEN and SYDVKM. CDR3 length: 14 amino acids. The germline V and J ends were trimmed by 9 bases and 3 bases, with 16 bases remaining between them. CDR3 coding DNA: TGTGCCAGTGTGTCTAGGGGGGGGACAGATACGCAGTATTCT. Its translation is CASVSRGGTDTQYS.

The chain links TRBV29-1 to TRBJ1-1; 8 positions agree with TRBD1. The CDR3 sequence is 13 residues long. Germline V gives CDR1 SQVTM, CDR2 ANQGSEA. CDR3 bases: TGCAGGGCTGGGACAGGCGGTGACACTGAAGCTTTCTTT. Residues: CRAGTGGDTEAFF.

The table lists this clonotype with a count of one. Compared with germline, one end of the junction differs, possibly owing to a read error. The V gene is TRBV6-1, the J gene TRBJ2-5; D is possibly TRBD1 (5 bases). The germline gives CDR1 MNHNS, CDR2 SASEGT. The CDR3 length is 13 residues. This CDR3 is CASSVGDAETEYF. CDR3 DNA sequence: TGTGCCAGCAGTGTAGGGGATGCAGAGACCGAGTACTTC.

Note on this clonotype: This could be a read error, since a much larger clone is one nucleotide away. This sequence joins TRBV5-1 and TRBJ2-3, with 11 bases fitting TRBD2. The CDR3 extends over 17 amino acids. J lost 5 bases, V lost 0 bases, and 8 bases had no gene match. Looked up from germline, CDR1 is SGHRS and CDR2 is YFSETQ. The CDR3 DNA reads TGCGCCAGCAGCTTGGAAGTTAGCGGGAGGGCCCAAGATACGCAGTATTTT. This codes for CASSLEVSGRAQDTQYF. Supplemented by reference TRBV5-1 and TRBJ2-3, the full variable domain reads KAGVTQTPRYLIKTRGQQVTLSCSPISGHRSVSWYQQTPGQGLQFLFEYFSETQRNKGNFPGRFSGRQFSNSRSEMNVSTLELGDSALYLCASSLEVSGRAQDTQYFGPGTRLTVL.

As for this clonotype: A much larger clone differs by one base, so this may be a read error. CDR3 sequence: CASSLGGFRVLNTEAFF. CDR3 bases: TGTGCCAGCAGCTTGGGGGGTTTCCGGGTCCTGAACACTGAAGCTTTCTTT. J is TRBJ1-1 and V is TRBV11-2; D is perhaps TRBD1 (5 bases). Trimming shortened V by 3 bases and J by 0 bases, and 17 bases separated the two germline ends. Germline CDR1 reads SGHAT; CDR2 reads FQNNGV. The CDR3 spans 17 residues.

Notes on this clonotype: The junction does not match germline at one end; this may be a read error. The V and J genes are TRBV5-1 and TRBJ2-6, with D possibly being TRBD1 (6 bases). The V gene's germline CDR1 is SGHRS and CDR2 YFSETQ. This CDR3 has 18 residues. CDR3 nucleotide sequence: TGCGCCAGGAGCTTGGGGGCCGGTTTAACCTCTGGGGCCAACGTCCTGACTTTC. Amino acid sequence: CARSLGAGLTSGANVLTF. The full variable domain, rest sourced from reference TRBV5-1 and TRBJ2-6, is KAGVTQTPRYLIKTRGQQVTLSCSPISGHRSVSWYQQTPGQGLQFLFEYFSETQRNKGNFPGRFSGRQFSNSRSEMNVSTLELGDSALYLCARSLGAGLTSGANVLTFGAGSRLTVL.